The entry that follows covers one TCR beta chain sequence. In its sample, this clonotype was seen many times. Its antigen remains unidentified. Base quality data are lacking; no much larger clone is found one base away. The time point label for this specimen denotes: mid-infection, around enteric fever diagnosis. MAIT cells were defined as Valpha7.2+ CD161+ T cells and were identified and sorted by flow cytometry. Circulating MAIT cell TCRbeta repertoires were profiled longitudinally in about six volunteers in whom enteric fever developed after controlled oral challenge with live Salmonella Paratyphi A. Every diagnosed volunteer provided MAIT cell samples at pre-infection, mid-infection and post-infection timepoints. Enteric fever was diagnosed as Paratyphi A bacteremia and/or persistent fever above 38 °C lasting more than 12 hours. Challenged volunteers were diagnosed with infection sometime between day 4 and day 7 after challenge. For RNA extraction, roughly 4,500 to 11,000 MAIT cells from each sample were sorted straight into RNAqueous-Micro lysis buffer. Lymphoprep gradient centrifugation was used to isolate peripheral blood mononuclear cells from both the blood samples and the leukocyte cones. Cells were sorted on either a BD FACSAria Fusion or a BD FACSAria III sorter.

Measured from the cysteine to the phenylalanine, the CDR3 is 13 residues long. The entry retains the CDR3 DNA only, 39 bases that are in frame from base 1. V and J are truncated by 0 bases and 4 bases respectively, leaving an intervening sequence of 3 bases. CDR1 and CDR2 were assigned from the germline V gene as MRHNA and SNTAGT. The data derive from a study of MAIT cells during Salmonella Paratyphi A infection (dated by TCRdb to the late 2010s). Some background on the complete study: A single dose of 1-5x10^3 CFU of S. Paratyphi A strain NVGH308 was swallowed by adult volunteers aged 18 to 60. Starting at diagnosis, diagnosed volunteers were given ciprofloxacin 500 mg twice a day for 14 days. Study-wide conclusions, independent of this receptor: MAIT cell TRBV usage was oligoclonal with a preference for TRBV20 and TRBV6, and infection did not appear to change this usage. From baseline to mid-infection, the space taken up by over-represented MAIT clonotypes dropped significantly (0.17 to 0.10), whereas no significant difference was seen post-infection. The availability of volunteer samples limited the sample sizes, but these sizes were considered adequate to detect differences between groups. Diagnosed volunteers showed more expansion or contraction among top five MAIT clonotypes than healthy controls (around 0.52 versus 0.13), suggesting infection-driven repertoire reshaping.

Receptor libraries were prepared by 5' RACE. Two rounds of PCR with Phusion High-Fidelity polymerase amplified TCRbeta, with sample-specific barcodes added in the primers. To build the TCRbeta libraries, template-switch cDNA synthesis was carried out using SMARTScribe reverse transcriptase along with a TRBC-specific primer. After barcoding, samples were pooled and then prepared using the NEBNext Ultra DNA Library Prep Kit for Illumina. Sequencing of the libraries took place on an Illumina MiSeq using the MiSeq reagent kit v2, 300 cycles. In the paper's pipeline: Reads were demultiplexed by barcode with Jemultiplexer and were aligned with MiTCR using default parameters. Non-functional sequences were removed with VDJtools, and each clonotype was defined by its amino acid sequence, with frequencies calculated from the assigned sequence reads. In the clonal space homeostasis analysis, clonotypes were grouped by frequency into over-represented (0.05-1), large, medium and small bins. The public sequencing data were trimmed at Q25 with fastp and processed into clonotypes with MiXCR by TCRdb, which kept only in-frame beta chains. One record per CDR3 amino acid sequence lists the most common genes and DNA. The authors' filters were not applied to this entry. The sample table shows over a thousand distinct CDR3 sequences, and 53% are seen once. The ten biggest clones cover 33% of the sample.

The sequencing here drew on MAIT cells from blood, taken at the middle sampling point of the challenge study. The TCR originated in a person between 18 and 75 years old who was deliberately infected with Salmonella Paratyphi A in a paratyphoid fever challenge study. The chain joins TRBV6-4 to TRBJ2-2; the D gene cannot be resolved reliably. The bases read TGTGCCAGCAGTGACTCGGGCACCGGGGAGCTGTTTTTT. This translates into CASSDSGTGELFF.